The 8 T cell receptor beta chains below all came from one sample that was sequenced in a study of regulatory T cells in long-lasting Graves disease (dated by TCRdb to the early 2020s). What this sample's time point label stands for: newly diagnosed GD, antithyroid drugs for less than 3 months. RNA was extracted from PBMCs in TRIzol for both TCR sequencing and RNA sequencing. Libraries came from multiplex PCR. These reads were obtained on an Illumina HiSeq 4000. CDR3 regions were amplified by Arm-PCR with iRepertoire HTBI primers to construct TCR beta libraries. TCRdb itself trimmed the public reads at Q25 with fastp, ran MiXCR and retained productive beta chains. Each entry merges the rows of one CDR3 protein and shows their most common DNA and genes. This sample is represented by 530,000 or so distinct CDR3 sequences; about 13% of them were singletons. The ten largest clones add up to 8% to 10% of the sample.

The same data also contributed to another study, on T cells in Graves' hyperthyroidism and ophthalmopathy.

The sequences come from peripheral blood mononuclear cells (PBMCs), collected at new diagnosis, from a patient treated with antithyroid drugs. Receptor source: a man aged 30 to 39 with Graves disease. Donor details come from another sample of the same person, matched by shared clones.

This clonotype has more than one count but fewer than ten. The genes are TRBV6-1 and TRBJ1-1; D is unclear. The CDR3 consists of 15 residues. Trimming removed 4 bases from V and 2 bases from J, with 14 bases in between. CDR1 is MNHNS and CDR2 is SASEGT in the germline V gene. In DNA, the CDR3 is TGTGCCAGCAGTGTTACCGGGCCTTTCAACACTGAAGCTTTCTTT. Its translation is CASSVTGPFNTEAFF.

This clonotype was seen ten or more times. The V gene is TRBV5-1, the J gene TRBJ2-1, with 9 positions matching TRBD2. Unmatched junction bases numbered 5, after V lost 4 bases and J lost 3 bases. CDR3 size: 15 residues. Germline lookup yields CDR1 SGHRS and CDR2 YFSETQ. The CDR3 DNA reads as TGCGCCAGCAGCCCCGGACTAGCGAACTACAATGAGCAGTTCTTC. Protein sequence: CASSPGLANYNEQFF.

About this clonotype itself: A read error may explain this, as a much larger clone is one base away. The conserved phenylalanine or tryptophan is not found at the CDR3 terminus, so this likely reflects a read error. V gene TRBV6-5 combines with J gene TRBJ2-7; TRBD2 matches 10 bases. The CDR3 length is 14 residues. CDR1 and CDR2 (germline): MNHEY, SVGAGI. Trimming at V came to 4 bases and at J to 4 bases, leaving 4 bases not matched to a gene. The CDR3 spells CASSSRTSGYEQYL. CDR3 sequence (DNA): TGTGCCAGCAGTTCAAGGACTAGCGGATACGAGCAGTACCTC.

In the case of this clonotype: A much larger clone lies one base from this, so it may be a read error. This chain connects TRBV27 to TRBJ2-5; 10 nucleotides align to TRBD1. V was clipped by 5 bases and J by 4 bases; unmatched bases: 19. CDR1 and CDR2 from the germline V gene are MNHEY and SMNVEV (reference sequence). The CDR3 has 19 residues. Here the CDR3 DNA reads TGTGCCAGCAGTAAACACCGAAACCGAGGGACAGGGGCCGGAGAGACCCAGTACTTC. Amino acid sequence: CASSKHRNRGTGAGETQYF.

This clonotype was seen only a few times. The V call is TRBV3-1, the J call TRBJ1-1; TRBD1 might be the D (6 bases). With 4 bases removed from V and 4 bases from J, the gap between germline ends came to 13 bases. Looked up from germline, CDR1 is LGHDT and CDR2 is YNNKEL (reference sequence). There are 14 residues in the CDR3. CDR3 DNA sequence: TGTGCCAGCAGCCCCTTCAGGGGCCTCACTGAAGCTTTCTTT. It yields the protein CASSPFRGLTEAFF.

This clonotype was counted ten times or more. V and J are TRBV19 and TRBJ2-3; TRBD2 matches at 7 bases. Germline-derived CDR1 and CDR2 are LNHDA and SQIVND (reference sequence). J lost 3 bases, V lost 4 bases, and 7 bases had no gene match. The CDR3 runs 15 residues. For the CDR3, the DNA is TGTGCCAGTAGTACCCTGACTAGCAATACAGATACGCAGTATTTT. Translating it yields CASSTLTSNTDTQYF.

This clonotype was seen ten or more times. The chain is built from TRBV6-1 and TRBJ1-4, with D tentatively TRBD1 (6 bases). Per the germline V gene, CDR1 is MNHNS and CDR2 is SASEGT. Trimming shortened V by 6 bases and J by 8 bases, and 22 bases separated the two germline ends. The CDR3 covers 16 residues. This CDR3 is CASSTDRGWVNEKLFF. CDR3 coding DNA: TGTGCCAGCAGCACCGATAGGGGGTGGGTTAACGAAAAACTGTTTTTT.

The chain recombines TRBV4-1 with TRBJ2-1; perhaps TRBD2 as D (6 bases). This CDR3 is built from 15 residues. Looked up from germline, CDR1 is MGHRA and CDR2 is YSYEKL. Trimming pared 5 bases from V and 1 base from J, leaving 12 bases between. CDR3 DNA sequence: TGCGCCAGCAGCTCAAATCTAGCGTCCTACAATGAGCAGTTCTTC. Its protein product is CASSSNLASYNEQFF.